This TCR beta chain was obtained from a study of shared clonotypes between healthy human individuals. Study outcomes and limitations: Larger estimated richness was generally seen in naive subsets than in memory subsets.

A note on this clone: Its antigen remains unknown.

The input for sorted-subset replicate PCRs was around 0.2 ug DNA, 30,000 or so T cell genomes. Methods used by the authors: Filtering of immunoSEQ junctional sequences could not match full-length read filtering. Some clones are missing from TCRdb's copy, which holds only in-frame ones; the method was immunoSEQ multiplex PCR. The DNA gave D and trimming, while V, J and clone size come from that table. The sample lists about 580,000 clones, nearly 98% seen once, with less than 0.35% in the top ten. V was trimmed by 7 bases and J by 4 bases, leaving 13 bases between them. The germline gives CDR1 SNHLY, CDR2 FYNNEI. CDR3 length: 13 residues. Naive CD8 cells were CD45RO-negative, positively selected for CCR7, excluding terminally differentiated effector memory CD45RA+ cells.

Sequenced sample: naive CD8+ T cells sorted from blood. This receptor was taken from a man aged 30 to 39 in good health. The chain has TRBV2 and TRBJ1-1, with D tentatively TRBD1 (5 bases). The CDR3 loop is CASIGTRGTEAFF. For the CDR3, the DNA is TGTGCCAGCATAGGAACTAGGGGCACTGAAGCTTTCTTT.